Below, 5 T cell receptor beta chains from the same sample are listed, as sequenced in a study of T cells in Graves' hyperthyroidism and ophthalmopathy. Regions amplified from RNA transcripts were the TCR beta CDR3 regions. When the TCR CDR3 underwent first-round RT-PCR, the HTBI primer set was used. TCRdb recomputed calls from the multiplex PCR reads with MiXCR, one row per CDR3 protein. The data show some 800,000 distinct CDR3 sequences, roughly 37% seen once. The sample consisted of blood. Source of these receptors: a man aged 18-30 years with Graves' hyperthyroidism.

This clonotype was seen at least ten times. The CDR3 nucleotides are TGTGCCATCAGTACAACCAACACTGAAGCTTTCTTT. Amino acids: CAISTTNTEAFF. This sequence joins TRBV10-3 and TRBJ1-1; D ambiguous. Germline CDR1 reads ENHRY; CDR2 reads SYGVKD. The CDR3 runs 12 residues. Trimming removed 5 bases from V and 2 bases from J, with 6 bases in between.

A remark on this clonotype: Lacking the conserved final phenylalanine or tryptophan, this CDR3 likely reflects a read error. V and J are TRBV29-1 and TRBJ1-1; a weak D match, TRBD1 (6 bases). Trimming took off 3 bases at V and 8 bases at J, with 10 bases between the two ends. Per the germline V gene, CDR1 is SQVTM and CDR2 is ANQGSEA. This CDR3 contains 11 residues. The DNA for the CDR3 is TGCAGCGTTGACAGGGGACCCGAAGCTTTCCTT. As protein: CSVDRGPEAFL.

In this sample, this clonotype turned up a few times. The chain combines TRBV7-2 with TRBJ1-1; 8 bases map to TRBD1. Germline V gene sequence: CDR1 SGHTA, CDR2 FQGNSA. Trimming took 3 bases from V and 1 from J; bases not matched to a gene: 10. CDR3 size: 17 residues. CDR3 region: CASSFWLSDRENTEAFF. The CDR3, as DNA: TGTGCCAGCAGCTTCTGGCTATCGGACAGGGAGAACACTGAAGCTTTCTTT.

This clonotype was counted a single time. This sequence joins TRBV25-1 and TRBJ1-1, with D possibly TRBD1 on 6 matching bases. Trimming took off 1 base at V and 0 bases at J, with 9 bases between the two ends. In germline, CDR1 is MGHDK, CDR2 SYGVNS. The CDR3 length is 15 residues. For the CDR3, the DNA is TGTGCCAGCAGTGAATCGGGACAACTGAACACTGAAGCTTTCTTT. This codes for CASSESGQLNTEAFF.

This clonotype has only a few counts. The chain links TRBV7-2 to TRBJ1-6; TRBD1 matches at 7 bases. The CDR3 consists of 13 residues. Trimming took 5 bases from V and 10 from J; bases not matched to a gene: 5. CDR1 and CDR2 from the germline V gene are SGHTA and FQGNSA. For the CDR3, the DNA is TGTGCCAGCAGCCGACAGGGTATATCACCCCTCCACTTT. It encodes CASSRQGISPLHF.